This entry lists 27 T cell receptor delta chains sequenced from one sample in a study of gamma-delta chains in newborns, infants, children. TCRdb called clones anew from the reads with CATT. This table has about 11,000 delta-chain clones, about 8.8% appearing once. The sequencing input was blood. These receptors all come from a child who was a newborn, infant or young child, either healthy, febrile or measles-vaccinated (not recorded which).

The rearrangement uses TRDV2 and TRDJ1; D not resolved. Germline V lookup: CDR1 GEAIGNYY, CDR2 EKD. The germline V and J ends were trimmed by 3 bases and 3 bases, with 10 bases remaining between them. The CDR3 length is 13 residues. In DNA form, the CDR3 reads TGTGCCTGTGACCCCCTGGTTGCCGATAAACTCATCTTT. Translation: CACDPLVADKLIF.

The V gene is TRDV2, the J gene TRDJ3; 7 nucleotides match TRDD3. With V trimmed by 5 bases and J by 1 base, 7 bases remained unmatched. Looked up from germline, CDR1 is GEAIGNYY and CDR2 is EKD. CDR3 length: 17 amino acids. CDR3 nucleotides: TGTGCCTGTGGCTCTACTGGGGATTCCTGGGACACCCGACAGATGTTTTTC. Its protein product is CACGSTGDSWDTRQMFF.

The chain carries TRDV2 and TRDJ1; D uncertain. V lost 0 bases, J lost 3 bases, and 13 bases lay in between. The germline CDR1 and CDR2 sequences are GEAIGNYY and EKD. There are 15 residues in the CDR3. The chain's CDR3 is CACDTVLLGADKLIF. In DNA, the CDR3 is TGTGCCTGTGACACCGTATTGCTAGGGGCCGATAAACTCATCTTT.

This clone was seen only a few times. The V and J genes are TRDV2 and TRDJ3; 12 nucleotides align to TRDD3. J gave up 1 base and V 3 bases, and 18 bases lay outside the gene matches. Per the germline V gene, CDR1 is GEAIGNYY and CDR2 is EKD. This CDR3 region has 23 residues. CDR3: CACDSGTGGYPQGGSWDTRQMFF. CDR3 sequence (DNA): TGTGCCTGTGACTCCGGTACTGGGGGATACCCTCAAGGAGGTTCCTGGGACACCCGACAGATGTTTTTC.

This clone has just a few counts. J is TRDJ1 and V is TRDV2; D may be TRDD3 (6 bases). Germline V gene sequence: CDR1 GEAIGNYY, CDR2 EKD. The V end was cut by 3 bases, the J end by 0 bases, with 22 bases between. This CDR3 region has 18 residues. CDR3 nucleotide sequence: TGTGCCTGTGACTCACTACGTCCGGTGGGGGCCGACACCGATAAACTCATCTTT. Translation: CACDSLRPVGADTDKLIF.

The V call is TRDV2, the J call TRDJ1; 8 bases agree with TRDD3. V shed 0 bases, J shed 0 bases, and the junction held 8 bases outside the gene matches. Germline CDR1 and CDR2: GEAIGNYY and EKD. The CDR3 has 17 residues. DNA of the CDR3: TGTGCCTGTGACACCGTCTCTGGGGGACTAGACACCGATAAACTCATCTTT. This sequence encodes CACDTVSGGLDTDKLIF.

The chain couples TRDV2 to TRDJ2; 11 bases line up with TRDD3. With 4 bases clipped from V and 7 bases from J, the junction kept 10 bases outside the gene matches. Germline-derived CDR1 and CDR2 are GEAIGNYY and EKD. CDR3 length: 16 residues. The CDR3 here is CACDVLGDMGKAQLFF. CDR3 sequence (DNA): TGTGCCTGTGATGTACTGGGGGATATGGGGAAAGCACAACTCTTCTTT.

This clone was observed a few times. The chain joins TRDV2 to TRDJ1, with 13 bases that match TRDD3. With V trimmed by 3 bases and J by 8 bases, 8 bases remained unmatched. CDR1 GEAIGNYY and CDR2 EKD come from the germline V gene. The CDR3 loop spans 15 amino acids. This CDR3 reads CACDLLGDTGEKLIF. The CDR3, as DNA: TGTGCCTGTGACTTACTGGGGGATACGGGGGAGAAACTCATCTTT.

This rearrangement joins TRDV1 to TRDJ1; D gene unclear. Trimming took 0 bases from V and 4 from J, leaving 27 bases between them. The CDR3 totals 20 residues. CDR1 is TSWWSYY and CDR2 is QGS in the germline V gene. CDR3 loop: CALGELTFNRLWRTIDKLIF. Written as DNA, the CDR3 is TGTGCTCTTGGGGAACTGACTTTTAATCGGTTGTGGAGAACCATCGATAAACTCATCTTT.

This sequence joins TRDV2 and TRDJ3; D ambiguous. With 0 bases removed from V and 1 base from J, the gap between germline ends came to 12 bases. This CDR3 is built from 18 residues. The germline CDR1 and CDR2 sequences are GEAIGNYY and EKD. CDR3: CACDTGGSLSWDTRQMFF. In DNA, the CDR3 is TGTGCCTGTGACACCGGAGGGTCCCTGTCCTGGGACACCCGACAGATGTTTTTC.

V gene TRDV2 combines with J gene TRDJ1; 13 nucleotides align to TRDD3. V lost 3 bases to trimming and J lost 4 bases; unmatched junction nucleotides: 10. The V gene's germline CDR1 is GEAIGNYY and CDR2 EKD. CDR3 length: 17 residues. CDR3 loop: CACDEITGGYADDKLIF. CDR3 nucleotides: TGTGCCTGTGACGAAATTACTGGGGGATACGCGGACGATAAACTCATCTTT.

In its sample, this clone was seen a few times. The V call is TRDV2, the J call TRDJ3; 12 bases match TRDD3. Germline CDR1 GEAIGNYY, CDR2 EKD. The CDR3 is 23 amino acids. With 0 bases clipped from V and 0 bases from J, the junction kept 14 bases outside the gene matches. CDR3 sequence: CACDTFGLGDTSRSSWDTRQMFF. The CDR3 DNA reads TGTGCCTGTGACACCTTCGGACTGGGGGATACTTCCCGAAGCTCCTGGGACACCCGACAGATGTTTTTC.

This clone came up a few times. The genes are TRDV2 and TRDJ1; 9 positions match TRDD3. CDR3 length: 18 amino acids. Germline trimming cut 0 bases from V and 1 base from J; bases unmatched to any gene: 11. CDR1 is GEAIGNYY, CDR2 EKD, per germline. CDR3 sequence: CACDTVLGDARSTDKLIF. The CDR3 DNA reads as TGTGCCTGTGACACCGTACTGGGGGACGCCCGTAGCACCGATAAACTCATCTTT.

The rearrangement joins TRDV2 to TRDJ3; TRDD3 agrees at 7 bases. Germline loops: CDR1 GEAIGNYY, CDR2 EKD. The CDR3 contains 17 residues. Trimming cost V 1 base and J 1 base; bases outside gene matches: 3. CDR3 sequence: CACDTTGDSWDTRQMFF. The CDR3 coding sequence is TGTGCCTGTGACACTACTGGGGATTCCTGGGACACCCGACAGATGTTTTTC.

The chain is built from TRDV2 and TRDJ1; no definite D call. Germline V gene lookup returns CDR1 GEAIGNYY and CDR2 EKD. The CDR3 runs to 15 residues. V was shortened by 0 bases and J by 0 bases, with 10 bases between the two germline ends. The CDR3 loop reads CACDTVGLYTDKLIF. CDR3 bases: TGTGCCTGTGACACCGTTGGCCTGTACACCGATAAACTCATCTTT.

This clone appeared a few times. The chain recombines TRDV1 with TRDJ2; 8 nucleotides line up with TRDD3. V lost 2 bases and J lost 0; bases outside the gene matches: 11. CDR1 TSWWSYY and CDR2 QGS come from the germline V gene. The CDR3 extends over 19 amino acids. CDR3 protein: CALGERLGVLQALTAQLFF. The CDR3, as DNA: TGTGCTCTTGGGGAAAGACTGGGGGTCTTACAAGCTTTGACAGCACAACTCTTCTTT.

This clone appeared a few times. The chain employs TRDV1 and TRDJ1, with 8 nucleotides matching TRDD3. Germline CDR1 reads TSWWSYY; CDR2 reads QGS. CDR3 length: 16 residues. Losses at the gene ends were 4 bases for V and 3 bases for J; bases not matched to a gene: 10. The chain's CDR3 is CALGGRRGDSSDKLIF. The CDR3, as DNA: TGTGCTCTTGGGGGACGAAGGGGGGATAGCTCCGATAAACTCATCTTT.

The J gene call is TRDJ1, but no V gene call exists; the D call TRDD3 from the table was never checked on the DNA. This CDR3 comprises 18 residues. CDR3 loop: CACDPLLGNNSSADKLIF. Written as DNA, the CDR3 is TGTGCCTGTGACCCCTTACTGGGGAACAACTCCTCCGCCGATAAACTCATCTTT.

This clone has a handful of counts. The rearrangement joins TRDV2 to TRDJ3; 10 nucleotides line up with TRDD3. The CDR3 extends over 17 amino acids. Germline values: CDR1 GEAIGNYY, CDR2 EKD. V was clipped by 0 bases and J by 9 bases; unmatched bases: 7. CDR3 nucleotides: TGTGCCTGTGACACCGTACTGGGGGATGCAAGCACCCGACAGATGTTTTTC. Its protein is CACDTVLGDASTRQMFF.

This clone was observed a handful of times. The chain uses TRDV2 and TRDJ1; TRDD3 might be the D (7 bases). Trimming shortened V by 0 bases and J by 1 base, and 26 bases separated the two germline ends. CDR3 length equals 20 residues. Germline V gene data show CDR1 as GEAIGNYY and CDR2 as EKD. The CDR3 region has the DNA TGTGCCTGTGACACCGCCTTCCGCTACGGGGATATGAAGAGCACCGATAAACTCATCTTT. Translated, it gives CACDTAFRYGDMKSTDKLIF.

Only a few counts were recorded for this clone. The CDR3 is CACDTVSGDRNTDKLIF. The CDR3 DNA reads TGTGCCTGTGACACCGTTTCCGGGGATAGGAACACCGATAAACTCATCTTT. V and J are TRDV2 and TRDJ1; the match to TRDD3 covers 7 bases. The CDR3 runs 17 residues. J gave up 0 bases and V 0 bases, and 9 bases lay outside the gene matches. Germline V gene sequence: CDR1 GEAIGNYY, CDR2 EKD.

This clone was seen more than once but under ten times. This chain's CDR3 is CACDTLGEATDKLIF. DNA of the CDR3: TGTGCCTGTGACACGCTGGGGGAAGCGACCGATAAACTCATCTTT. This chain links TRDV2 with TRDJ1; 8 bases agree with TRDD3. The CDR3 runs to 15 residues. Germline-derived CDR1 and CDR2 are GEAIGNYY and EKD. Trimming took 1 base from V and 2 from J; bases not matched to a gene: 5.

This clone was counted a few times. The V and J genes are TRDV2 and TRDJ1; TRDD3 matches 7 bases. This CDR3 contains 15 residues. Trimming cost V 3 bases and J 0 bases; bases outside gene matches: 6. Per germline, CDR1 GEAIGNYY and CDR2 EKD. The CDR3 DNA reads as TGTGCCTGTGACCCACTGGGGCAGTACACCGATAAACTCATCTTT. Its protein product is CACDPLGQYTDKLIF.

This clone rates as medium-sized. The chain recombines TRDV2 with TRDJ1; 13 positions match TRDD3. The V and J ends lost 0 bases and 0 bases, in that order; junction bases with no gene match: 9. The CDR3 covers 19 residues. Germline CDR1 and CDR2: GEAIGNYY and EKD. The CDR3 region is CACDTVLGDTRPYTDKLIF. CDR3 in DNA: TGTGCCTGTGACACCGTACTGGGGGATACGCGCCCCTACACCGATAAACTCATCTTT.

This clone has just a few counts. The chain joins TRDV2 to TRDJ3; TRDD3 aligns across 10 bases. The CDR3 covers 19 residues. Per germline, CDR1 GEAIGNYY and CDR2 EKD. The V gene end was trimmed by 1 base and the J gene end by 0 bases; junction bases not matched to a gene: 5. The CDR3 loop is CACDTGGYSSSWDTRQMFF. DNA for the CDR3: TGTGCCTGTGACACTGGGGGATACTCCAGCTCCTGGGACACCCGACAGATGTTTTTC.

Notes on this clone: Since a far larger clone is one base different, this is likely a read error. The sample carries other DNA sequences with the same CDR3. The rearrangement uses TRDV2 and TRDJ1; the D gene is possibly TRDD3 (5 bases). Per germline, CDR1 GEAIGNYY and CDR2 EKD. CDR3 length equals 13 residues. Trimming pared 0 bases from V and 2 bases from J, leaving 6 bases between. The CDR3 loop reads CACDTRGTDKLIF. CDR3 coding DNA: TGTGCCTGTGACACCCGGGGGACCGATAAACTCATCTTT.

This clone was picked up a small number of times. One end of the junction is discordant with germline, which a read error may explain. V and J are TRDV2 and TRDJ3; 12 nucleotides match TRDD3. Germline CDR1 is GEAIGNYY and CDR2 is EKD. CDR3 length equals 18 residues. The CDR3 DNA reads as TGTGCCTGTGACCCACTGGGGGATACTTCCTGGGGCACCCGACAGATGTTTTTC. Translated, it gives CACDPLGDTSWGTRQMFF.